This T cell receptor (beta chain) originates from a study of human T cells and chemical hapten exposure. TCRdb recomputed calls from the RACE reads with MiXCR, one row per CDR3 protein. The sample records about 380,000 distinct CDR3 sequences, roughly 4.8% being singletons. As to time point: patch test 1, 2 weeks after DPC sensitization. Treatment in this sample: therapeutic diphenylcyclopropenone sensitization with weekly scalp DPC. Whole blood, unfractionated, served as the material for total RNA extraction. The J segment lost 5 bases and the V segment lost 4 bases, leaving 4 bases of the junction unmatched. The CDR3 length is 15 residues. Germline CDR1 MNHEY, CDR2 SVGEGT. This clonotype appeared a few times.

J is TRBJ2-7 and V is TRBV6-2 or TRBV6-3; 14 bases map to TRBD2. This clonotype was sampled from a woman aged 50 to 65 with alopecia areata. Some clones in this sample may be carry-over from other donors' samples. The sequences come from whole blood, collected in connection with sensitization to the hapten diphenylcyclopropenone (DPC). The CDR3 nucleotides read TGTGCCAGCAGTTTTCGACTAGCGGGAGGGGACGAGCAGTACTTC. Translation: CASSFRLAGGDEQYF.